A single sample is the source of the 31 T cell receptor beta chains below, sequenced in a study of T cells after yellow fever vaccination. MiXCR was run by TCRdb on the 5' RACE reads, yielding one entry per CDR3 protein. The top ten hold 3.2% of the sample, which has about 340,000 distinct CDR3 sequences, approximately 12% seen once. Sample: CD4+ T cells sorted from PBMCs, taken 15 days after the yellow fever booster vaccination. Receptors originate from a man younger than 30 who received the YFV17D yellow fever vaccine.

This clonotype was seen a few times. The V call is TRBV5-1, the J call TRBJ1-4; 7 nucleotides align to TRBD1. J was trimmed by 7 bases and V by 0 bases; bases with no gene match: 6. This CDR3 is built from 15 residues. CDR1 is SGHRS and CDR2 is YFSETQ in the germline V gene. The CDR3 DNA is TGCGCCAGCAGCTTGGCCACAGGGGTCAGTGAAAAACTGTTTTTT. This encodes CASSLATGVSEKLFF. Based on the CDR3 plus reference TRBV5-1 and TRBJ1-4, the full variable domain is KAGVTQTPRYLIKTRGQQVTLSCSPISGHRSVSWYQQTPGQGLQFLFEYFSETQRNKGNFPGRFSGRQFSNSRSEMNVSTLELGDSALYLCASSLATGVSEKLFFGSGTQLSVL.

This clonotype has just a few counts. V is TRBV18 and J is TRBJ2-3; no clear D. CDR1 and CDR2 (germline): KGHSH, LQKENI. This CDR3 contains 14 residues. V gave up 2 bases and J gave up 4 bases, with 10 bases separating them. The CDR3 bases are TGTGCCAGCTCACCAGAATTACGGGCAGATACGCAGTATTTT. Translation: CASSPELRADTQYF. Full variable domain (remainder filled in from reference TRBV18 and TRBJ2-3): NAGVMQNPRHLVRRRGQEARLRCSPMKGHSHVYWYRQLPEEGLKFMVYLQKENIIDESGMPKERFSAEFPKEGPSILRIQQVVRGDSAAYFCASSPELRADTQYFGPGTRLTVL.

The rearrangement joins TRBV4-1 to TRBJ1-2; D call uncertain. V dropped 2 bases and J dropped 4 bases, with 11 bases sitting between them. Germline V gives CDR1 MGHRA, CDR2 YSYEKL. The CDR3 sequence is 14 residues long. This CDR3 is CASSQSGRFYGYTF. The CDR3 nucleotides are TGCGCCAGCAGCCAAAGTGGCCGGTTCTATGGCTACACCTTC.

This clonotype was counted ten times or more. V gene TRBV18 combines with J gene TRBJ1-1, with 7 bases aligning to TRBD1. Germline assignment: CDR1 KGHSH and CDR2 LQKENI. The junction had 8 bases not matched to a gene; V was cut back by 1 base and J by 6 bases. The CDR3 is 15 amino acids. The chain's CDR3 is CASSPLTGSYAEAFF. The CDR3 nucleotides are TGTGCCAGCTCACCACTGACAGGGTCTTACGCTGAAGCTTTCTTT.

This clonotype was seen more than once but under ten times. The chain uses TRBV7-9 and TRBJ2-5; D perhaps matches TRBD1 (5 bases). The CDR3 has 14 residues. Germline CDR1 is SEHNR and CDR2 is FQNEAQ (reference sequence). V was pared by 8 bases and J by 3 bases, with 16 bases between. The CDR3 is CASLPGNLKETQYF. The CDR3 DNA reads as TGTGCCAGCTTACCAGGGAACCTTAAAGAGACCCAGTACTTC.

This clonotype appeared a few times. The chain is built from TRBV5-6 and TRBJ2-7, with TRBD1 as a possible D gene (6 bases). The CDR3 length is 14 residues. Trimming left V 4 bases short and J 2 bases short, with 13 bases between. CDR1 and CDR2 from the germline V gene are SGHDT and YYEEEE. CDR3 in amino acids: CASSPVGATYEQYV. CDR3 bases: TGTGCCAGCAGCCCCGTGGGGGCGACCTACGAGCAGTACGTC.

The CDR3 DNA is TGCAGTGCCTTTAGCGGGGCCGCAGATACGCAGTATTTT. Its protein is CSAFSGAADTQYF. V gene TRBV20-1 combines with J gene TRBJ2-3; the match to TRBD2 covers 8 bases. V lost 6 bases, J lost 4 bases, and 6 bases stayed unmatched. Germline loops: CDR1 DFQATT, CDR2 SNEGSKA (reference sequence). This CDR3 is built from 13 residues.

This chain uses TRBV10-1 with TRBJ1-1; no clear D. Germline CDR1 is WNHNN and CDR2 is SYGVQD (reference sequence). With 2 bases removed from V and 3 bases from J, the gap between germline ends came to 13 bases. The CDR3 totals 15 residues. The CDR3 nucleotides read TGCGCCAGCAGTGAGCGGTACGGGAAAGACACTGAAGCTTTCTTT. Amino acid sequence: CASSERYGKDTEAFF.

This clonotype was observed many times. This chain joins TRBV29-1 and TRBJ2-4, with 8 bases fitting TRBD2. Trimming cost V 8 bases and J 2 bases; bases outside gene matches: 14. CDR1 and CDR2 from the germline V gene are SQVTM and ANQGSEA. The CDR3 sequence is 16 residues long. The CDR3 spells CSPSRGGRETKNIQYF. CDR3 in DNA: TGCAGCCCCTCCCGGGGGGGCAGGGAGACCAAAAACATTCAGTACTTC.

The rearrangement joins TRBV5-1 to TRBJ1-6; 7 nucleotides align to TRBD1. The germline V gene has CDR1 SGHRS and CDR2 YFSETQ. With V trimmed by 7 bases and J by 7 bases, 8 bases remained unmatched. There are 14 residues in the CDR3. The CDR3: CASSQGQQNSPLHF. DNA for the CDR3: TGCGCCAGCTCCCAGGGACAGCAAAATTCACCCCTCCACTTT. Based on the CDR3 plus reference TRBV5-1 and TRBJ1-6, the full variable domain is KAGVTQTPRYLIKTRGQQVTLSCSPISGHRSVSWYQQTPGQGLQFLFEYFSETQRNKGNFPGRFSGRQFSNSRSEMNVSTLELGDSALYLCASSQGQQNSPLHFGNGTRLTVT.

The V call is TRBV6-2 or TRBV6-3, the J call TRBJ1-1; tentative D call: TRBD1 (6 bases). This CDR3 has 15 amino acids. V shed 3 bases and J shed 1 base, with 12 bases lying between them. CDR1 MNHEY and CDR2 SVGEGT come from the germline V gene. The CDR3 bases are TGTGCCAGCAGTTATAAGGGACAACAGAACACTGAAGCTTTCTTT. Its translation: CASSYKGQQNTEAFF.

This clonotype was seen many times. The V call is TRBV7-8, the J call TRBJ1-6; possibly TRBD1 for D (5 bases). The V end was cut by 1 base, the J end by 7 bases, with 17 bases between. CDR1 and CDR2 from the germline V gene are SGHVS and FQNEAQ. The CDR3 length is 17 residues. CDR3 protein: CASSLVKGRLTNSPLHF. The CDR3 DNA reads as TGTGCCAGCAGCTTAGTTAAGGGGCGCTTAACCAATTCACCCCTCCACTTT.

J is TRBJ1-1 and V is TRBV27, with 8 bases matching TRBD1. The ends lost 4 bases at V and 4 bases at J; junction bases unmatched: 5. This CDR3 is 14 amino acids long. The germline CDR1 and CDR2 sequences are MNHEY and SMNVEV (reference sequence). The CDR3 region has the DNA TGTGCCAGCAGTTCCAAGACAGGGGTCACTGAAGCTTTCTTT. It translates to CASSSKTGVTEAFF.

The V and J genes are TRBV19 and TRBJ1-6; D unresolved. Per the germline V gene, CDR1 is LNHDA and CDR2 is SQIVND (reference sequence). The length of the CDR3 is 12 residues. The V gene lost 2 bases and the J gene lost 7 bases, with 3 bases spanning the gap. CDR3: CASSIQNSPLHF. Here the CDR3 DNA reads TGTGCCAGTAGTATACAGAATTCACCCCTCCACTTT.

This chain connects TRBV29-1 to TRBJ1-6, with D possibly TRBD1 on 6 matching bases. Germline V gene data show CDR1 as SQVTM and CDR2 as ANQGSEA. The V end was cut by 7 bases, the J end by 9 bases, with 16 bases between. This CDR3 contains 13 residues. This chain's CDR3 is CSARTEGGSPLHF. CDR3 sequence (DNA): TGCAGCGCTCGGACAGAAGGGGGTTCACCCCTCCACTTT.

CDR3 protein: CASSLGDGHPGANVLTF. CDR3 DNA sequence: TGCGCCAGCAGCTTGGGGGATGGACACCCCGGGGCCAACGTCCTGACTTTC. The V call is TRBV5-1, the J call TRBJ2-6, with D possibly matching TRBD1 (5 bases). The CDR3 is 17 amino acids. In germline, CDR1 is SGHRS, CDR2 YFSETQ. V dropped 0 bases and J dropped 4 bases, with 14 bases sitting between them.

The gene calls are TRBV20-1 and TRBJ1-4; possible D gene TRBD1, 6 bases. The length of the CDR3 is 14 residues. V gave up 6 bases and J gave up 3 bases, with 14 bases separating them. CDR1 and CDR2 from the germline V gene are DFQATT and SNEGSKA (reference sequence). The CDR3 loop is CSARGGAANEKLFF. CDR3 bases: TGCAGTGCGCGAGGGGGAGCGGCTAATGAAAAACTGTTTTTT.

This clonotype was detected only once. J is TRBJ2-3 and V is TRBV20-1, with 10 bases that match TRBD2. V shed 2 bases, J shed 0 bases, and the junction held 14 bases outside the gene matches. The germline V gene has CDR1 DFQATT and CDR2 SNEGSKA (reference sequence). This CDR3 is 19 amino acids long. For the CDR3, the DNA is TGCAGTGCTAGATCCGGCAGGCAGAGCGGGGGGGTGAGCACAGATACGCAGTATTTT. Amino acids: CSARSGRQSGGVSTDTQYF.

The chain has TRBV5-1 and TRBJ1-2; 8 bases fit TRBD1. Germline lookup yields CDR1 SGHRS and CDR2 YFSETQ. Losses at the gene ends were 1 base for V and 8 bases for J; bases not matched to a gene: 7. The CDR3 covers 14 residues. As DNA, the CDR3 is TGCGCCAGCAGCTTGATCGGACAGGGCGGCGGCTACACCTTC. Translated: CASSLIGQGGGYTF.

Many counts were recorded for this clonotype. The chain links TRBV7-9 to TRBJ1-1; D might be TRBD1 (6 bases). Germline V lookup: CDR1 SEHNR, CDR2 FQNEAQ (reference sequence). The CDR3 covers 13 residues. Deletions cut 3 bases from V and 5 bases from J, with 10 bases between. The CDR3 DNA follows: TGTGCCAGCAGCTTCGAGGGGGGAACTGAAGCTTTCTTT. It translates to CASSFEGGTEAFF.

A few counts support this clonotype. V gene TRBV12-3 or TRBV12-4 combines with J gene TRBJ2-6, with D perhaps TRBD1 or TRBD2 (6 bases each). The germline V and J ends were trimmed by 6 bases and 0 bases, with 12 bases remaining between them. CDR3 length: 16 residues. CDR3 sequence (DNA): TGTGCCAGCAGCCCCGGAGGGGGCTCTGGGGCCAACGTCCTGACTTTC. Translating it yields CASSPGGGSGANVLTF.

Regarding this clonotype: A much larger clone lies one base from this, so it may be a read error. V usage is TRBV7-3 and J usage is TRBJ2-1, with D possibly TRBD2 on 5 matching bases. Looked up from germline, CDR1 is SGHTA and CDR2 is FQGTGA. V lost 5 bases to trimming and J lost 7 bases, with 15 bases between them. The CDR3 runs 14 residues. CDR3 coding DNA: TGTGCCAGCAGCACCGGGGTGGCACTGAATGAGCAGTTCTTC. Residues: CASSTGVALNEQFF.

The chain links TRBV14 to TRBJ1-6, with 7 bases fitting TRBD1. This CDR3 has 15 residues. V shed 2 bases, J shed 7 bases, and the junction held 5 bases outside the gene matches. Per the germline V gene, CDR1 is SGHDN and CDR2 is FVKESK. The CDR3 sequence is CASSQRQGYNSPLHF. CDR3 nucleotide sequence: TGTGCCAGCAGCCAACGACAGGGCTACAATTCACCCCTCCACTTT.

The chain couples TRBV4-1 to TRBJ1-1; D possibly corresponds to TRBD1 (5 bases). The CDR3 consists of 14 residues. The V end was cut by 2 bases, the J end by 0 bases, with 7 bases between. The germline gives CDR1 MGHRA, CDR2 YSYEKL. The CDR3 DNA follows: TGCGCCAGCAGCCAACTGGGACTGAACACTGAAGCTTTCTTT. Amino acid sequence: CASSQLGLNTEAFF.

The chain recombines TRBV30 with TRBJ1-6; D is unclear. From germline, CDR1 is GTSNPN and CDR2 SVGIG (reference sequence). This CDR3 comprises 14 residues. V gave up 1 base and J gave up 9 bases, with 13 bases separating them. The CDR3 DNA sequence: TGTGCCTGGAGTGAAGCCAGCATGGGTTCACCCCTCCACTTT. Protein sequence: CAWSEASMGSPLHF.

This clonotype has only a few counts. The chain uses TRBV7-2 and TRBJ2-3; the D gene could be TRBD1 or TRBD2 (6 bases each). V was cut by 4 bases and J by 6 bases, with 11 bases left in between. Germline CDR1 and CDR2: SGHTA and FQGNSA. The CDR3 has 13 amino acids. CDR3 in amino acids: CASSYRDSDTQYF. The CDR3 DNA reads as TGTGCCAGCAGCTACAGGGACTCGGATACGCAGTATTTT.

This clonotype was counted a few times. The J gene is TRBJ2-3, the V gene TRBV5-6; unclear D gene. This CDR3 has 14 residues. Trimming removed 2 bases at V and 2 bases at J, with 9 bases between. In germline, CDR1 is SGHDT, CDR2 YYEEEE. In DNA, the CDR3 is TGTGCCAGCAGCTTATACACCGCCACAGATACGCAGTATTTT. This translates into CASSLYTATDTQYF.

The chain recombines TRBV7-8 with TRBJ2-3; TRBD1 might be the D (6 bases). Trimming removed 1 base at V and 6 bases at J, with 8 bases between. Germline assignment: CDR1 SGHVS and CDR2 FQNEAQ. The CDR3 is 13 residues long. CDR3: CASSLGRGDTQYF. CDR3 DNA sequence: TGTGCCAGCAGCTTAGGCAGGGGCGATACGCAGTATTTT.

The table lists this clonotype with a few counts. The chain employs TRBV7-9 and TRBJ2-1, with no clear D. Per germline, CDR1 SEHNR and CDR2 FQNEAQ (reference sequence). Trimming pared 2 bases from V and 8 bases from J, leaving 10 bases between. The length of the CDR3 is 13 residues. The CDR3 coding sequence is TGTGCCAGCAGCTTAATTCGGGTGGATGAGCAGTTCTTC. It codes for CASSLIRVDEQFF.

This clonotype appeared a few times. The CDR3 DNA sequence: TGCAGTGCCCCAAGGAGGGCAGGGGTGGTCTACGAGCAGTACTTC. Amino acid sequence: CSAPRRAGVVYEQYF. V usage is TRBV20-1 and J usage is TRBJ2-7; D is tentatively TRBD1 or TRBD2 (6 bases each). V was clipped by 6 bases and J by 3 bases, with 21 bases between them. The CDR3 totals 15 residues. In germline, CDR1 is DFQATT, CDR2 SNEGSKA (reference sequence).

CDR3 protein: CAISRALGRNREQFF. The DNA for the CDR3 is TGTGCCATCAGTCGAGCACTAGGTCGCAACAGGGAGCAGTTCTTC. The rearrangement joins TRBV10-3 to TRBJ2-1; D may be TRBD1 or TRBD2 (5 bases each). The CDR3 spans 15 residues. Trimming pared 5 bases from V and 10 bases from J, leaving 21 bases between. The V gene's germline CDR1 is ENHRY and CDR2 SYGVKD.